The next 11 T cell receptor beta chains were all read from a single sample in a study of shared clonotypes between healthy human individuals (dated by TCRdb to about 2020). Receptor libraries were prepared by the immunoSEQ multiplex PCR assay. The source is immuneACCESS, and TCRdb retained only in-frame sequences with V and J called. Part of the clones is not carried over; for the studies checked, unresolved V genes explain less than half of this, and the remainder is unexplained. A total of a few million clones appear in this sample, over 90% of them only once. The leading ten clones occupy 0.39% of the sample. Specimen: naive CD4+ T cells from PBMCs. The sample's cell subset or site label, decoded: CD45RA+ positively selected. All receptors come from a young man in good health. Some clones in this sample may be carry-over from other donors' samples.

The chain couples TRBV4-2 to TRBJ2-5; TRBD2 matches 7 bases. The CDR3 totals 14 residues. After removal of 1 base from V and 5 bases from J, the junction contained 4 bases not matched to a gene. Germline V lookup: CDR1 LGHNA, CDR2 YNFKEQ. Here the CDR3 DNA reads TGTGCCAGCAGCCAAGCTGTGGGGGGGGAGACCCAGTACTTC. Translation: CASSQAVGGETQYF.

The chain couples TRBV2 to TRBJ1-5, with D unresolved. Germline V CDR1 and CDR2: SNHLY, FYNNEI. This CDR3 has 16 amino acids. V was trimmed by 5 bases and J by 5 bases, leaving 19 bases between them. The CDR3 DNA reads TGTGCCAGCAGTTTACAACCGACTGGGCCGGATCAGCCCCAGCATTTT. Its translation: CASSLQPTGPDQPQHF.

J is TRBJ2-6 and V is TRBV7-8; no clear D. Germline V lookup: CDR1 SGHVS, CDR2 FQNEAQ. The CDR3 contains 17 residues. Trimming stripped 5 bases from V and 2 bases from J, with 16 bases between. For the CDR3, the DNA is TGTGCCAGCAGCCAAACAGTGCGTGTCACTGGGGCCAACGTCCTGACTTTC. Its translation is CASSQTVRVTGANVLTF.

The genes are TRBV30 and TRBJ1-2; D unresolved. CDR3 size: 14 residues. The germline V gene encodes CDR1 GTSNPN and CDR2 SVGIG (reference sequence). The V end was cut by 0 bases, the J end by 1 base, with 9 bases between. This chain's CDR3 is CAWSVLRNNYGYTF. The CDR3 DNA reads as TGTGCCTGGAGTGTCCTTCGGAATAACTATGGCTACACCTTC.

The chain's CDR3 is CAWKVGRTYEQYF. The CDR3 bases are TGTGCCTGGAAAGTCGGCAGAACCTACGAGCAGTACTTC. This chain joins TRBV30 and TRBJ2-7; D remains ambiguous. In germline, CDR1 is GTSNPN, CDR2 SVGIG (reference sequence). V lost 4 bases, J lost 2 bases, and 12 bases lay in between. The CDR3 is made up of 13 amino acids. The variable domain in full, completed from reference TRBV30 and TRBJ2-7, reads SQTIHQWPATLVQPVGSPLSLECTVEGTSNPNLYWYRQAAGRGLQLLFYSVGIGQISSEVPQNLSASRPQDRQFILSSKKLLLSDSGFYLCAWKVGRTYEQYFGPGTRLTVT.

The rearrangement joins TRBV28 to TRBJ2-7, with 10 bases lining up with TRBD1. Germline assignment: CDR1 MDHEN and CDR2 SYDVKM. The CDR3 runs to 14 residues. Trimming removed 8 bases from V and 5 bases from J; junction bases left unmatched: 9. The CDR3 DNA sequence: TGTGCCAGCGGGGAGGGACAGGGGAGCCACGAGCAGTACTTC. Protein product: CASGEGQGSHEQYF.

The CDR3 sequence: CASSYYGIMANTEAFF. The DNA of the CDR3 is TGTGCCAGCAGTTACTATGGTATCATGGCGAACACTGAAGCTTTCTTT. V is TRBV6-5 and J is TRBJ1-1; D remains unclear. Germline lookup yields CDR1 MNHEY and CDR2 SVGAGI. The CDR3 extends over 16 amino acids. Trimming pared 1 base from V and 1 base from J, leaving 13 bases between.

The chain has TRBV18 and TRBJ2-7; TRBD2 matches 10 bases. This CDR3 comprises 17 residues. Germline V gives CDR1 KGHSH, CDR2 LQKENI. V lost 6 bases to trimming and J lost 6 bases; unmatched junction nucleotides: 17. The CDR3 DNA reads TGTGCCAGCTCCCTATTATGGGCTAGCGGGAGTACTGGCGAGCAGTACTTC. This sequence encodes CASSLLWASGSTGEQYF.

The chain recombines TRBV6-1 with TRBJ2-7; D is possibly TRBD2 (6 bases). Germline V CDR1 and CDR2: MNHNS, SASEGT. The V and J ends lost 5 bases and 3 bases respectively, with 17 bases between them. The CDR3 runs to 15 residues. DNA of the CDR3: TGTGCCAGCAGTCGGCAGTCCGGAGGGCTCTACGAGCAGTACTTC. It specifies CASSRQSGGLYEQYF.

The CDR3 DNA reads TGTGCCAGCAGCCCCCGGACAGACTATAATTCACCCCTCCACTTT. It translates to CASSPRTDYNSPLHF. The chain links TRBV9 to TRBJ1-6; a possible D gene is TRBD1 (6 bases). Per germline, CDR1 SGDLS and CDR2 YYNGEE. This CDR3 spans 15 amino acids. V shed 4 bases and J shed 3 bases, with 11 bases lying between them.

Notes on this clone: Other DNA sequences in this sample translate to the same CDR3. V gene TRBV9 combines with J gene TRBJ2-7; TRBD2 might be the D (5 bases). CDR3 length: 14 amino acids. From germline, CDR1 is SGDLS and CDR2 YYNGEE. Deletions cut 5 bases from V and 1 base from J, with 13 bases between. CDR3 coding DNA: TGTGCCAGCAGTCCGGGCGGCGGGTCCTACGAGCAGTACTTC. This codes for CASSPGGGSYEQYF.